Presented here are 32 T cell receptor beta chains from one specimen sequenced in a study of response to subunit inactivated influenza vaccine. TCRdb re-analysed the RT-PCR reads in MiXCR, keeping a single row per CDR3 protein. This sample has 150,000 to 200,000 distinct CDR3 sequences; around 12% occur once, and the top ten carry approximately 32%. In addition, the sample was reused for a study of T cells expressing NK-cell markers. That paper notes: Generation of TCR beta cDNA was performed by 5'RACE template switching incorporating UMIs.

The source was CD8+ T cells sorted from PBMCs, collected roughly 12 days after vaccination. These TCRs come from a man aged 50 to 60 who received an inactivated influenza vaccine.

This clonotype has just a few counts. The rearrangement links TRBV27 to TRBJ2-1, with a tentative D call TRBD2 (5 bases). This CDR3 is built from 16 residues. Germline lookup yields CDR1 MNHEY and CDR2 SMNVEV (reference sequence). V was shortened by 5 bases and J by 2 bases, with 16 bases between the two germline ends. The CDR3 is CASSRRRERAYNEQFF. In nucleotides, the CDR3 is TGTGCCAGCAGTCGCCGAAGGGAGAGGGCCTACAATGAGCAGTTCTTC.

The genes are TRBV28 and TRBJ1-2; no firm D call. The CDR3 runs 13 residues. V lost 4 bases and J 2 bases, leaving 8 bases between the germline ends. Germline V gene lookup returns CDR1 MDHEN and CDR2 SYDVKM. CDR3 loop: CASSYDGNYGYTF. CDR3 sequence (DNA): TGTGCCAGCAGTTACGACGGAAACTATGGCTACACCTTC.

This clonotype has a count of ten or more. The gene calls are TRBV9 and TRBJ2-1, with 9 bases fitting TRBD1. The CDR3 sequence is 14 residues long. Looked up from germline, CDR1 is SGDLS and CDR2 is YYNGEE. V dropped 4 bases and J dropped 6; count of bases not matched to a gene: 5. CDR3 region: CASSPVTGGNEQFF. DNA of the CDR3: TGTGCCAGCAGCCCCGTGACAGGGGGCAATGAGCAGTTCTTC.

This clonotype was observed a few times. The V gene is TRBV28, the J gene TRBJ2-7; D call uncertain. CDR1 MDHEN and CDR2 SYDVKM come from the germline V gene. Between the trimmed V and J ends, which lost 3 bases and 1 base, there was a span of 19 bases. The CDR3 loop spans 17 amino acids. The CDR3 here is CASSFGIGESPSYEQYF. The CDR3 region has the DNA TGTGCCAGCAGTTTCGGTATTGGGGAAAGCCCTTCCTACGAGCAGTACTTC.

This rearrangement joins TRBV20-1 to TRBJ1-3; no definite D call. The V end lost 3 bases, the J end lost 3 bases, and 6 bases lay between the germline ends. The CDR3 is 12 amino acids. Looked up from germline, CDR1 is DFQATT and CDR2 is SNEGSKA (reference sequence). DNA of the CDR3: TGCAGTGCTAGTATGTGTGGAAACACCATATATTTT. Amino acid sequence: CSASMCGNTIYF.

The chain recombines TRBV7-9 with TRBJ2-7, with TRBD2 matching 7 bases. This CDR3 comprises 13 residues. With 2 bases clipped from V and 5 bases from J, the junction kept 3 bases outside the gene matches. The V gene's germline CDR1 is SEHNR and CDR2 FQNEAQ (reference sequence). This CDR3 reads CASSLPGRDEQYF. The DNA of the CDR3 is TGTGCCAGCAGCTTACCAGGGAGGGACGAGCAGTACTTC.

The gene calls are TRBV19 and TRBJ2-1; TRBD2 matches 9 bases. The CDR3 spans 16 residues. Germline V gives CDR1 LNHDA, CDR2 SQIVND (reference sequence). The trim removed 4 bases at V and 7 bases at J, leaving 11 bases unmatched. CDR3: CASSTLSLAGGNEQFF. The DNA of the CDR3 is TGTGCCAGTAGTACCCTGTCACTAGCGGGCGGAAATGAGCAGTTCTTC.

This chain uses TRBV9 with TRBJ2-2; perhaps TRBD1 as D (6 bases). Looked up from germline, CDR1 is SGDLS and CDR2 is YYNGEE. The ends were cut back, 3 bases at V and 4 bases at J, with 19 bases in the middle. The CDR3 spans 17 residues. CDR3 coding DNA: TGTGCCAGCAGCGCTTGGGACACCCCAAGAGCCACCGGGGAGCTGTTTTTT. Translated, it gives CASSAWDTPRATGELFF. Filled out from reference TRBV9 and TRBJ2-2, the complete variable domain reads DSGVTQTPKHLITATGQRVTLRCSPRSGDLSVYWYQQSLDQGLQFLIQYYNGEERAKGNILERFSAQQFPDLHSELNLSSLELGDSALYFCASSAWDTPRATGELFFGEGSRLTVL.

This clonotype was seen only a few times. The chain employs TRBV7-3 and TRBJ1-1; no reliable D call. CDR3 length equals 13 residues. Germline loops: CDR1 SGHTA, CDR2 FQGTGA. The V end lost 2 bases, the J end lost 7 bases, and 11 bases lay between the germline ends. In DNA, the CDR3 is TGTGCCAGCAGCTTAGTTGGTCCCGATGAAGCTTTCTTT. Its translation: CASSLVGPDEAFF.

This chain uses TRBV29-1 with TRBJ2-2; D not certain. Germline lookup yields CDR1 SQVTM and CDR2 ANQGSEA. This CDR3 has 14 residues. The V gene lost 2 bases and the J gene lost 0 bases, with 7 bases spanning the gap. The CDR3 is CSVERRSNTGELFF. The CDR3 DNA sequence: TGCAGCGTTGAAAGGCGTTCGAACACCGGGGAGCTGTTTTTT.

This clonotype was seen more than once but under ten times. The rearrangement links TRBV2 to TRBJ2-2; 7 positions agree with TRBD1. V trimming: 7 bases; J trimming: 7 bases; junction bases outside the gene matches: 6. Germline assignment: CDR1 SNHLY and CDR2 FYNNEI. The CDR3 has 13 residues. CDR3 in DNA: TGTGCCAGCATCAGACAGGGCAACGGGGAGCTGTTTTTT. Protein sequence: CASIRQGNGELFF.

The rearrangement joins TRBV3-1 to TRBJ2-2; 8 bases are shared with TRBD1. The J segment lost 2 bases and the V segment lost 6 bases, leaving 11 bases of the junction unmatched. Germline V gene lookup returns CDR1 LGHDT and CDR2 YNNKEL (reference sequence). The CDR3 length is 17 residues. The CDR3 sequence is CASRHHDRGLNTGELFF. In nucleotides, the CDR3 is TGTGCCAGCAGGCATCACGACAGGGGCTTAAACACCGGGGAGCTGTTTTTT.

This chain joins TRBV7-8 and TRBJ2-1; D might be TRBD1 (6 bases). The CDR3 loop spans 16 amino acids. CDR1 and CDR2 from the germline V gene are SGHVS and FQNEAQ. V was pared by 0 bases and J by 4 bases, with 13 bases between. CDR3 loop: CASSLAGTNLYNEQFF. CDR3 nucleotide sequence: TGTGCCAGCAGCTTAGCGGGGACAAATTTATACAATGAGCAGTTCTTC.

The rearrangement joins TRBV4-1 to TRBJ2-1, with D perhaps matching TRBD1 (6 bases). CDR1 and CDR2 from the germline V gene are MGHRA and YSYEKL. V dropped 0 bases and J dropped 2 bases, with 14 bases sitting between them. The CDR3 loop spans 17 amino acids. CDR3 DNA sequence: TGCGCCAGCAGCCAAGATCGGGTGACAGGCACCTACAATGAGCAGTTCTTC. Its translation is CASSQDRVTGTYNEQFF.

In its sample, this clonotype was seen many times. This chain's CDR3 is CASSAARDSLERNEQFF. CDR3 DNA sequence: TGTGCCAGCAGCGCGGCCCGGGACTCCCTAGAAAGGAATGAGCAGTTCTTC. V is TRBV9 and J is TRBJ2-1, with D possibly TRBD2 on 6 matching bases. Germline V CDR1 and CDR2: SGDLS, YYNGEE. The CDR3 extends over 17 amino acids. Trimming removed 3 bases from V and 7 bases from J, with 23 bases in between.

Written as DNA, the CDR3 is TGTGCCACCTTCACCGGGACAGCGAGACATCAGCCCCAGCATTTT. This sequence encodes CATFTGTARHQPQHF. V is TRBV6-1 and J is TRBJ1-5; 7 positions agree with TRBD1. Germline V gives CDR1 MNHNS, CDR2 SASEGT. Trimming cost V 10 bases and J 5 bases; bases outside gene matches: 14. This CDR3 has 15 residues.

The chain links TRBV4-2 to TRBJ2-2; 7 bases fit TRBD2. CDR3 length: 14 residues. J lost 6 bases, V lost 0 bases, and 1 base had no gene match. The germline gives CDR1 LGHNA, CDR2 YNFKEQ. The DNA of the CDR3 is TGTGCCAGCAGCCAAGATGGGGGGGCCGGGGAGCTGTTTTTT. As protein: CASSQDGGAGELFF.

This clonotype turned up a few times. The rearrangement links TRBV9 to TRBJ1-2, with 11 positions matching TRBD1. V lost 0 bases to trimming and J lost 8 bases; unmatched junction nucleotides: 12. Germline lookup yields CDR1 SGDLS and CDR2 YYNGEE. The CDR3 covers 17 residues. The CDR3 coding sequence is TGTGCCAGCAGCGTAGCTACAGGGGGACAGGGGGAGAGGGGCTACACCTTC. Translation gives CASSVATGGQGERGYTF.

The rearrangement joins TRBV9 to TRBJ2-7; the D gene could be TRBD1 or TRBD2 (5 bases each). The length of the CDR3 is 16 residues. Germline V gene sequence: CDR1 SGDLS, CDR2 YYNGEE. Trimming stripped 0 bases from V and 5 bases from J, with 18 bases between. CDR3 loop: CASSVGGTSLGNEQYF. DNA for the CDR3: TGTGCCAGCAGCGTAGGTGGGACGTCGTTAGGGAACGAGCAGTACTTC.

The chain links TRBV7-9 to TRBJ2-7, with D uncertain. The V end lost 1 base, the J end lost 5 bases, and 9 bases lay between the germline ends. Germline values: CDR1 SEHNR, CDR2 FQNEAQ (reference sequence). This CDR3 has 13 residues. This CDR3 reads CASSLGKINEQYF. In DNA form, the CDR3 reads TGTGCCAGCAGCTTAGGCAAGATCAACGAGCAGTACTTC.

This clonotype was seen repeatedly, ten times or more. The chain uses TRBV27 and TRBJ2-2; D is possibly TRBD1 or TRBD2 (6 bases each). V was shortened by 5 bases and J by 4 bases, with 20 bases between the two germline ends. The CDR3 contains 17 residues. Germline V gene sequence: CDR1 MNHEY, CDR2 SMNVEV (reference sequence). The CDR3: CASSLSRGLARTGELFF. CDR3 DNA sequence: TGTGCCAGCAGTCTCTCCCGGGGGCTAGCGCGCACCGGGGAGCTGTTTTTT.

This clonotype has a handful of counts. This sequence joins TRBV7-9 and TRBJ2-5, with D possibly being TRBD2 (6 bases). The CDR3 has 16 amino acids. From germline, CDR1 is SEHNR and CDR2 FQNEAQ (reference sequence). Deletions cut 5 bases from V and 4 bases from J, with 20 bases between. The DNA for the CDR3 is TGTGCCAGCAGCGTAGTATCTATTGGGGGGTCAGAGACCCAGTACTTC. Protein: CASSVVSIGGSETQYF.

With respect to this clonotype: The missing conserved phenylalanine or tryptophan at the end of this CDR3 makes a read error likely. V usage is TRBV7-9 and J usage is TRBJ1-1; D is unresolved. There are 13 residues in the CDR3. Germline V gene sequence: CDR1 SEHNR, CDR2 FQNEAQ (reference sequence). Trimming left V 4 bases short and J 0 bases short, with 6 bases between. DNA of the CDR3: TGTGCCAGCAGCTCTTTTCTGAACACTGAAGCTTTCCTT. Protein: CASSSFLNTEAFL.

This clonotype was seen a handful of times. The J gene is TRBJ2-3, the V gene TRBV20-1; D gene ambiguous. V was cut by 0 bases and J by 3 bases, with 13 bases left in between. Germline V gives CDR1 DFQATT, CDR2 SNEGSKA (reference sequence). This CDR3 comprises 15 residues. CDR3 sequence (DNA): TGCAGTGCTAGAGATCGAAGAGACCCTACAGATACGCAGTATTTT. Translated: CSARDRRDPTDTQYF.

This chain links TRBV10-3 with TRBJ2-5; a weak D match, TRBD1 (6 bases). Germline V gene lookup returns CDR1 ENHRY and CDR2 SYGVKD. This CDR3 is built from 16 residues. V was clipped by 5 bases and J by 0 bases, with 16 bases between them. The CDR3 region is CAISPGQTNYQETQYF. CDR3 bases: TGTGCCATCAGTCCCGGACAGACAAATTACCAAGAGACCCAGTACTTC.

This clonotype was seen repeatedly, ten times or more. The rearrangement links TRBV29-1 to TRBJ2-1; 7 bases agree with TRBD1. CDR1 is SQVTM, CDR2 ANQGSEA, per germline. Trimming at V came to 6 bases and at J to 6 bases, leaving 8 bases not matched to a gene. CDR3 size: 13 residues. Written as DNA, the CDR3 is TGCAGCGTCGGACAGGAAGGCGGCAATGAGCAGTTCTTC. Protein: CSVGQEGGNEQFF.

The chain combines TRBV15 with TRBJ2-5; D may be TRBD2 (6 bases). Trimming removed 5 bases from V and 5 bases from J, with 18 bases in between. Germline loops: CDR1 LNHNV, CDR2 YYDKDF (reference sequence). The CDR3 runs to 15 residues. As DNA, the CDR3 is TGTGCCACCAGCTCTCATACGGGAGTGAGGGAGACCCAGTACTTC. Protein product: CATSSHTGVRETQYF. The whole variable domain, filled in from reference TRBV15 and TRBJ2-5, reads DAMVIQNPRYQVTQFGKPVTLSCSQTLNHNVMYWYQQKSSQAPKLLFHYYDKDFNNEADTPDNFQSRRPNTSFCFLDIRSPGLGDTAMYLCATSSHTGVRETQYFGPGTRLLVL.

This clonotype was seen ten or more times. The rearrangement links TRBV11-2 to TRBJ2-1; D gene unclear. The CDR3 loop spans 15 amino acids. V was cut by 0 bases and J by 0 bases, with 6 bases left in between. CDR1 and CDR2 from the germline V gene are SGHAT and FQNNGV. CDR3 coding DNA: TGTGCCAGCAGCTTAGAAGATTTCTCCTACAATGAGCAGTTCTTC. Its translation is CASSLEDFSYNEQFF.

This clonotype showed up many times. The chain recombines TRBV30 with TRBJ1-2; no clear D gene. The germline CDR1 and CDR2 sequences are GTSNPN and SVGIG (reference sequence). The CDR3 runs to 12 residues. V gave up 7 bases and J gave up 2 bases, with 11 bases separating them. CDR3 nucleotide sequence: TGTGCCTTCGGTCGGGCCAACTATGGCTACACCTTC. It specifies CAFGRANYGYTF.

The chain joins TRBV25-1 to TRBJ2-1; a possible D gene is TRBD2 (6 bases). The CDR3 has 14 amino acids. Germline CDR1 is MGHDK and CDR2 is SYGVNS. Trimming left V 1 base short and J 9 bases short, with 13 bases between. The CDR3 sequence: CASSESSLGGEQFF. As DNA, the CDR3 is TGTGCCAGCAGTGAATCAAGCCTCGGGGGTGAGCAGTTCTTC.

At least ten counts were recorded for this clonotype. The chain combines TRBV4-2 with TRBJ1-1, with TRBD1 identical over 10 bases. Germline lookup yields CDR1 LGHNA and CDR2 YNFKEQ. The length of the CDR3 is 15 residues. After removal of 0 bases from V and 6 bases from J, the junction contained 4 bases not matched to a gene. CDR3 sequence reads: CASSQDMTGGSEAFF. CDR3 bases: TGTGCCAGCAGCCAAGATATGACAGGGGGCTCTGAAGCTTTCTTT.

This clonotype has at least ten counts. The chain is built from TRBV4-1 and TRBJ2-7; D gene uncertain. CDR1 is MGHRA and CDR2 is YSYEKL in the germline V gene. Deletions cut 4 bases from V and 3 bases from J, with 16 bases between. The CDR3 has 15 residues. This chain's CDR3 is CASSPPGSLLYEQYF. The CDR3 coding sequence is TGCGCCAGCAGCCCGCCGGGTTCCCTTCTCTACGAGCAGTACTTC.